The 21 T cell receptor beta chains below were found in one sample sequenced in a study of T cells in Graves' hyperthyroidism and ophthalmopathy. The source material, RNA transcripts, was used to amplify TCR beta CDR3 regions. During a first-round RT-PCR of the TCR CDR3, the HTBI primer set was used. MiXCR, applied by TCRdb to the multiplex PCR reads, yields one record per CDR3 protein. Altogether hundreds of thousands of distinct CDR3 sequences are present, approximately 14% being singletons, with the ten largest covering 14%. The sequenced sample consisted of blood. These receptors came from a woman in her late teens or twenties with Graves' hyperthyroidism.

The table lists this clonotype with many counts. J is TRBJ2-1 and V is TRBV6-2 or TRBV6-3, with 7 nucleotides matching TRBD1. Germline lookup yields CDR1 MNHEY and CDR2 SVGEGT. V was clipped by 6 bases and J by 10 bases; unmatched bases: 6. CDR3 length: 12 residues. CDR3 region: CASSNRGGEQFF. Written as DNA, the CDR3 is TGTGCCAGCAGCAACAGGGGCGGCGAGCAGTTCTTC.

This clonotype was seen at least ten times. CDR3: CSARGGMFSYEQYF. In DNA form, the CDR3 reads TGCAGTGCTCGGGGGGGGATGTTTTCCTACGAGCAGTACTTC. The chain links TRBV20-1 to TRBJ2-7; 8 bases match TRBD2. The V and J ends lost 5 bases and 1 base, in that order; junction bases with no gene match: 7. The CDR3 extends over 14 amino acids. Germline V gene lookup returns CDR1 DFQATT and CDR2 SNEGSKA (reference sequence).

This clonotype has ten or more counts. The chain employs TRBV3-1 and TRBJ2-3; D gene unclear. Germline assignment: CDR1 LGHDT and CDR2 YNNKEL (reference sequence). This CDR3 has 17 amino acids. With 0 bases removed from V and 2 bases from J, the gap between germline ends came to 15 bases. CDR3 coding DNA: TGTGCCAGCAGCCAAGATCTTGGTGAGACCTACACAGATACGCAGTATTTT. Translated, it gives CASSQDLGETYTDTQYF.

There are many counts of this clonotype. CDR3 DNA sequence: TGTGCCAGCAGCCGACAGGGGGTAAACTACGAGCAGTACTTC. Amino acid sequence: CASSRQGVNYEQYF. This sequence joins TRBV3-1 and TRBJ2-7; 9 bases agree with TRBD1. This CDR3 contains 14 residues. The trim removed 4 bases at V and 3 bases at J, leaving 4 bases unmatched. Germline CDR1 and CDR2: LGHDT and YNNKEL (reference sequence).

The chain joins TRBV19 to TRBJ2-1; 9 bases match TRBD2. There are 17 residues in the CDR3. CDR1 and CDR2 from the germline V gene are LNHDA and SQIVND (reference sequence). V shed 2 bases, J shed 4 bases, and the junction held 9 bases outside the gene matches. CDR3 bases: TGTGCCAGTAGTATAATGGCTTTGCGGGAGGGTTACAATGAGCAGTTCTTC. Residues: CASSIMALREGYNEQFF.

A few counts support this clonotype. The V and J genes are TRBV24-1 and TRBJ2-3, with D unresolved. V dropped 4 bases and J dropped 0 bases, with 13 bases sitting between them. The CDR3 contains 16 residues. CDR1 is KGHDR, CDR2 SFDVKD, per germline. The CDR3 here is CATSDQDGPSTDTQYF. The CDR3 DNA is TGTGCCACCAGTGACCAGGACGGGCCTAGCACAGATACGCAGTATTTT.

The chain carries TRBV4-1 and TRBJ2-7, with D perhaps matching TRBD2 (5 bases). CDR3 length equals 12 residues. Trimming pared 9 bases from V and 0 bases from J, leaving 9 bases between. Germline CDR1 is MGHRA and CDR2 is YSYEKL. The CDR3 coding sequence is TGCGCCAGGGACTCAAACTCCTACGAGCAGTACTTC. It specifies CARDSNSYEQYF.

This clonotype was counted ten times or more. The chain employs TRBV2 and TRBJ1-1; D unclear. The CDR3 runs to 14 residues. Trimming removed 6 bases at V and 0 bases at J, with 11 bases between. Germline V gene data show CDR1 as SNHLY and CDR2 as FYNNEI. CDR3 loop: CASRGHRMNTEAFF. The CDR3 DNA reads TGTGCCAGCAGGGGTCATCGGATGAACACTGAAGCTTTCTTT. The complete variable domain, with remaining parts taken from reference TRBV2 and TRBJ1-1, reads EPEVTQTPSHQVTQMGQEVILRCVPISNHLYFYWYRQILGQKVEFLVSFYNNEISEKSEIFDDQFSVERPDGSNFTLKIRSTKLEDSAMYFCASRGHRMNTEAFFGQGTRLTVV.

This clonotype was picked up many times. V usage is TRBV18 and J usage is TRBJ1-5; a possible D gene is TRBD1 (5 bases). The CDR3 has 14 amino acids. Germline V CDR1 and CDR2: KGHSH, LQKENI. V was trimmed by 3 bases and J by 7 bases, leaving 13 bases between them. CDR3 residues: CASSPYGADQPQHF. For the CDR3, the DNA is TGTGCCAGCTCACCCTACGGGGCTGACCAGCCCCAGCATTTT.

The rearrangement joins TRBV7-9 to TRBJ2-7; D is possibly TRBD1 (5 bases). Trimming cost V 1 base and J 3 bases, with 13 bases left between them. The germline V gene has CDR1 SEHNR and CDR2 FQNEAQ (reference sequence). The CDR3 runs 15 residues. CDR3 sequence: CASSLGQGEIYEQYF. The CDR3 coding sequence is TGTGCCAGCAGCTTAGGGCAGGGCGAAATCTACGAGCAGTACTTC.

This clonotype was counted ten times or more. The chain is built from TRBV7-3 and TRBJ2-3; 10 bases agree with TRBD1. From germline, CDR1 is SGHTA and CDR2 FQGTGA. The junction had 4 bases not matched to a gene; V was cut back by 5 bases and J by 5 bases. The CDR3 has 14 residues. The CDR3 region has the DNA TGTGCCAGCAGCCTGACAGGGGGCGAAGATACGCAGTATTTT. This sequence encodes CASSLTGGEDTQYF.

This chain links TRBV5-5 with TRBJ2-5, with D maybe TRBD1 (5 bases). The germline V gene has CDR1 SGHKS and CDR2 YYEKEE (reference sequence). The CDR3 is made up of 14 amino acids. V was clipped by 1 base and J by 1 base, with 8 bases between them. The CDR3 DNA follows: TGTGCCAGCAGCTTGTTTCAGGGCCAAGAGACCCAGTACTTC. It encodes CASSLFQGQETQYF.

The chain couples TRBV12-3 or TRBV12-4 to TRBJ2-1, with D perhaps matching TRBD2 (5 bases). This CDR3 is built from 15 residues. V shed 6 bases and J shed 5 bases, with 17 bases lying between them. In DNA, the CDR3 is TGTGCCAGCAGGGGGTTGGACTCGATCAACAATGAGCAGTTCTTC. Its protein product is CASRGLDSINNEQFF.

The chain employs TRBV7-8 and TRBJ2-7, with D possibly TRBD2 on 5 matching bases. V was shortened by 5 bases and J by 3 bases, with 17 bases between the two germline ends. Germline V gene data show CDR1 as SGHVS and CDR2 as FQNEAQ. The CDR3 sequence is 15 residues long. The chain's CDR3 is CASSPAPDRGYEQYF. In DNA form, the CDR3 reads TGTGCCAGCAGCCCGGCCCCGGACCGGGGCTACGAGCAGTACTTC.

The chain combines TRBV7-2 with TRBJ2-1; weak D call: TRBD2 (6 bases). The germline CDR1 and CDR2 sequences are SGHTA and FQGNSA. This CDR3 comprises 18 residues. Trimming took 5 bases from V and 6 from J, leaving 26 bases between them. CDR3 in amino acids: CASSLRAGASAIVNEQFF. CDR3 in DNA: TGTGCCAGCAGCCTCAGGGCCGGGGCTAGCGCTATCGTCAATGAGCAGTTCTTC.

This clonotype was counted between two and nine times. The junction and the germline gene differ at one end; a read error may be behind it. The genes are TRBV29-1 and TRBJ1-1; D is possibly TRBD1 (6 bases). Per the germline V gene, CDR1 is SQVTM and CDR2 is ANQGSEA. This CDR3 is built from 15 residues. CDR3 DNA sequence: TGCAGCGACCACGGAGGGGGGGGTGTGAATACTGAAGCTTTCTTT. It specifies CSDHGGGGVNTEAFF.

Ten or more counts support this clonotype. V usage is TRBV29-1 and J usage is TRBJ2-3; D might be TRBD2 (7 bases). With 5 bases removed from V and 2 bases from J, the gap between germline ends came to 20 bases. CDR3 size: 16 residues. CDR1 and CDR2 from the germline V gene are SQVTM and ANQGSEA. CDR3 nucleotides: TGCAGCGTTAGCGGGACACCGACTCAAAACACAGATACGCAGTATTTT. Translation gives CSVSGTPTQNTDTQYF.

CDR3 region: CASSAGTDYGYTF. Here the CDR3 DNA reads TGTGCCAGTAGTGCCGGGACAGACTATGGCTACACCTTC. The V call is TRBV19, the J call TRBJ1-2; TRBD1 matches at 7 bases. The CDR3 has 13 amino acids. Unmatched junction bases numbered 3, after V lost 5 bases and J lost 3 bases. Germline CDR1 reads LNHDA; CDR2 reads SQIVND (reference sequence).

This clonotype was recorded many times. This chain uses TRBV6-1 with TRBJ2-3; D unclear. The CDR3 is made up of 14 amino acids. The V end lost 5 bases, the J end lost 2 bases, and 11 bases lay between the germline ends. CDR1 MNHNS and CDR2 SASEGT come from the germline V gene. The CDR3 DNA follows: TGTGCCAGCAGTTCTTCCAGATACACAGATACGCAGTATTTT. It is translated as CASSSSRYTDTQYF.

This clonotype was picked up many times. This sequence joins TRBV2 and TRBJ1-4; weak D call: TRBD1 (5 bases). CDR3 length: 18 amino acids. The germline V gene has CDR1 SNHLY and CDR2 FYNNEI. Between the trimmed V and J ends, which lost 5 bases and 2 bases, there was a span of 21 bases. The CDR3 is CASSPISRVPSTNEKLFF. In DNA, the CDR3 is TGTGCCAGCAGTCCGATCTCCAGGGTCCCCTCGACTAATGAAAAACTGTTTTTT.

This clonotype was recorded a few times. The CDR3 nucleotides are TGTGCCATCAGTGAGTCGGGTAGGAACGGGGAGCAGTTCTTC. Translated: CAISESGRNGEQFF. The chain joins TRBV10-3 to TRBJ2-1; D gene uncertain. The CDR3 sequence is 14 residues long. Trimming took 0 bases from V and 10 from J, leaving 13 bases between them. Germline CDR1 reads ENHRY; CDR2 reads SYGVKD.